This record covers a single TCR beta chain. Profiling relied on immunoSEQ multiplex PCR, and the TCRdb table lists in-frame clones only, not all of them. The sample comprises nearly 200,000 clones, 75% to 85% of which are singletons, and roughly 13% rests with the top ten. Germline V lookup: CDR1 DFQATT, CDR2 SNEGSKA (reference sequence). This CDR3 has 11 residues. The sample originates from a study of cytomegalovirus exposure and HLA in healthy donors. This receptor was taken from a woman under 40 in good health and CMV-seropositive. The rearrangement links TRBV20-1 to TRBJ2-7, with TRBD1 matching over 8 bases. The sequencing input was PBMCs. The CDR3: CRADRVGEQYF. The CDR3 nucleotides read TGCAGGGCGGACAGGGTGGGGGAGCAGTACTTC.